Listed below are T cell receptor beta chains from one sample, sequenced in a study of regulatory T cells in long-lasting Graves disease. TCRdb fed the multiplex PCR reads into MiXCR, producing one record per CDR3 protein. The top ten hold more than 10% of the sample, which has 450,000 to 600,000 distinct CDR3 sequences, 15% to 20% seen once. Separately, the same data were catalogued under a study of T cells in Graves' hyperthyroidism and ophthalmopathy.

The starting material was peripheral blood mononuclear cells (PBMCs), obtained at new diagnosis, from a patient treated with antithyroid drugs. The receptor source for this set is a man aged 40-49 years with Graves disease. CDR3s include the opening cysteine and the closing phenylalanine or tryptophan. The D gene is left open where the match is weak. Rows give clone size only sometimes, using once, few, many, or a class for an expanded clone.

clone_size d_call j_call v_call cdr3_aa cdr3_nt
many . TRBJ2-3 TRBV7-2 CASSLSVDTQYF TGTGCCAGCAGCTTAAGTGTAGATACGCAGTATTTT
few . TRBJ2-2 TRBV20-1 CSARDPGRNTGELFF TGCAGTGCTAGAGATCCGGGGAGAAACACCGGGGAGCTGTTTTTT
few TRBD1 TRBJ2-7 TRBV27 CASSRQGRAYEQYF TGTGCCAGCAGCAGACAGGGAAGGGCCTACGAGCAGTACTTC
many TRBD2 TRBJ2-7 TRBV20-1 CSARSTESAGGPYEQYF TGCAGTGCTAGAAGTACGGAGTCGGCGGGAGGGCCCTACGAGCAGTACTTC
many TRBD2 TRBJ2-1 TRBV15 CATSGLAENNEQFF TGTGCCACCAGCGGACTAGCGGAAAACAATGAGCAGTTCTTC
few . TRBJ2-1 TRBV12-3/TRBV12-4 CASSLGLGSNEQFF TGTGCCAGCAGTTTAGGACTAGGGAGCAATGAGCAGTTCTTC
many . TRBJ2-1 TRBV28 CASNSGVEQFF TGTGCCAGCAACTCAGGGGTTGAGCAGTTCTTC
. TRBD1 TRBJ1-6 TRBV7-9 CASSLMNQGQYNSPLHF TGTGCCAGCAGCTTAATGAATCAGGGACAGTATAATTCACCCCTCCACTTT
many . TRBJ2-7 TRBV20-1 CSAIGPQGYSYEQYF TGCAGTGCTATAGGTCCCCAGGGTTACTCCTACGAGCAGTACTTC
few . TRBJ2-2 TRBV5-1 CASSRTHRGLTNTGELFF TGCGCCAGCAGCCGAACCCACAGGGGACTGACGAACACCGGGGAGCTGTTTTTT
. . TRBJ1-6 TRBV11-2 CASFGPTNSPLHF TGTGCCAGCTTCGGGCCGACTAATTCACCCCTCCACTTT
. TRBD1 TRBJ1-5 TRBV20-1 CSASGQGLNQPQHF TGCAGTGCTAGCGGACAGGGCCTAAATCAGCCCCAGCATTTT
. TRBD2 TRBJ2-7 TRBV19 CASSIQGGYEQYF TGTGCCAGTAGTATACAGGGAGGGTACGAGCAGTACTTC
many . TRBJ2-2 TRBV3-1 CASSQAGSNTGELFF TGTGCCAGCAGCCAAGCCGGGTCTAACACCGGGGAGCTGTTTTTT
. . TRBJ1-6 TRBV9 CASSATPDNSPLHF TGTGCCAGCAGCGCGACACCGGATAATTCACCCCTCCACTTT
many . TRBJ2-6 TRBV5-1 CASSPGGPGANVLTF TGCGCCAGCAGCCCTGGGGGACCTGGGGCCAACGTCCTGACTTTC
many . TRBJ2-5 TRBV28 CASSLQYQETQYF TGTGCCAGCAGCCTTCAGTACCAAGAGACCCAGTACTTC
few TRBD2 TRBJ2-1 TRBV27 CASRPLAGGLNEQFF TGTGCCAGCAGGCCCTTAGCGGGAGGTTTGAATGAGCAGTTCTTC
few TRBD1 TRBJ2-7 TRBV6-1 CASSPGTEYEQYF TGTGCCAGCAGTCCCGGGACAGAGTACGAGCAGTACTTC
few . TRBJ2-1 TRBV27 CASSFEGVSYNEQFF TGTGCCAGCAGTTTCGAGGGCGTATCCTACAATGAGCAGTTCTTC
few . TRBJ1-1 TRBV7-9 CASSFPTDRTGNTEAFF TGTGCCAGCAGCTTTCCTACCGACCGGACGGGGAACACTGAAGCTTTCTTT
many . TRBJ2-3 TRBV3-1 CASSQGRSTDTQYF TGTGCCAGCAGCCAGGGACGAAGCACAGATACGCAGTATTTT
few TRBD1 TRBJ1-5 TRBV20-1 CSARPGTGGLFGNQPQHF TGCAGTGCTAGACCCGGGACAGGGGGCTTATTTGGCAATCAGCCCCAGCATTTT
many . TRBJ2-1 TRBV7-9 CASSLGDFEQFF TGTGCCAGCAGTCTCGGGGATTTTGAGCAGTTCTTC
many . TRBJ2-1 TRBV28 CASSLFRGGNEQFF TGTGCCAGCAGTTTATTTCGGGGCGGCAATGAGCAGTTCTTC
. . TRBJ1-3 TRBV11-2 CASSTRGGLLLASGNTIYF TGTGCCAGCAGCACTCGTGGTGGATTGTTACTAGCCTCTGGAAACACCATATATTTT
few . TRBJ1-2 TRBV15 CATSREQGGMGEYTF TGTGCCACCAGCCGAGAACAGGGAGGGATGGGGGAGTACACCTTC
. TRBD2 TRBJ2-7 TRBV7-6 CASSSPTSGRVEQYF TGTGCCAGCAGCAGCCCGACTAGCGGGAGGGTCGAGCAGTACTTC
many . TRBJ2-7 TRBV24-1 CATSRPPQSTNEQYF TGTGCCACCAGTCGTCCTCCTCAAAGTACCAACGAGCAGTACTTC
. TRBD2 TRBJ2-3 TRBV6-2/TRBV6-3 CASKLAGGGTDTQYF TGTGCCAGCAAACTAGCGGGGGGGGGCACAGATACGCAGTATTTT
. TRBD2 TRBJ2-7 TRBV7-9 CASSHTVTGTSGKNKLGYEQYF TGTGCCAGCAGCCATACAGTAACCGGGACTAGCGGGAAGAACAAACTGGGTTACGAGCAGTACTTC
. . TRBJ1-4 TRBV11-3 CASSAWRVAAETNEKLFF TGTGCCAGCAGCGCGTGGAGGGTTGCGGCGGAAACTAATGAAAAACTGTTTTTT
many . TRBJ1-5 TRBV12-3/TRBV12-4 CASSRTGVNQPQHF TGTGCCAGCAGCCGCACAGGAGTCAATCAGCCCCAGCATTTT
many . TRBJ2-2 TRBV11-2 CASSPLAGELFF TGTGCCAGCAGCCCCCTTGCCGGGGAGCTGTTTTTT
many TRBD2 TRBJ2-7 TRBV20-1 CSARKGTSFNEQYF TGCAGTGCCCGAAAGGGGACTAGTTTTAACGAGCAGTACTTC
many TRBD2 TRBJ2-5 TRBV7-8 CASSYLGLAYQETQYF TGTGCCAGCAGCTATTTGGGACTAGCATATCAAGAGACCCAGTACTTC
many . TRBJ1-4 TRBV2 CASGRGYREKLFF TGTGCCAGCGGGCGGGGGTACCGAGAAAAACTGTTTTTT
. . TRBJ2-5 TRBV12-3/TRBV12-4 CASLKTKGRETQYF TGTGCCAGCCTCAAGACCAAAGGGCGGGAGACCCAGTACTTC
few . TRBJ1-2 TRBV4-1 CASSQDPGGRTNYGYTF TGCGCCAGCAGCCAAGACCCCGGGGGGAGAACTAACTATGGCTACACCTTC
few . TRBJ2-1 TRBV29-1 CSVEGFHEQFF TGCAGCGTTGAAGGTTTTCATGAGCAGTTCTTC
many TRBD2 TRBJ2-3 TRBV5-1 CASSQPSGGTDTQYF TGCGCCAGCAGCCAGCCTAGCGGAGGTACAGATACGCAGTATTTT
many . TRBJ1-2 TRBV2 CASSEALVVSDYGYTF TGTGCCAGCAGTGAAGCGCTTGTAGTCAGCGACTATGGCTACACCTTC
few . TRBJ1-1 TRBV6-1 CASIEGWDEAFF TGTGCCAGCATCGAAGGGTGGGACGAAGCTTTCTTT
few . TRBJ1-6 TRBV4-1 CASSQDVSSYNSPLHF TGCGCCAGCAGCCAAGACGTGAGCTCCTATAATTCACCCCTCCACTTT
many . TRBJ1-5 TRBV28 CASSFVVSNQPQHF TGTGCCAGCAGTTTTGTAGTTAGCAATCAGCCCCAGCATTTT
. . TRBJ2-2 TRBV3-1 CASSQIPTGELFF TGTGCCAGCAGCCAGATTCCGACCGGGGAGCTGTTTTTT